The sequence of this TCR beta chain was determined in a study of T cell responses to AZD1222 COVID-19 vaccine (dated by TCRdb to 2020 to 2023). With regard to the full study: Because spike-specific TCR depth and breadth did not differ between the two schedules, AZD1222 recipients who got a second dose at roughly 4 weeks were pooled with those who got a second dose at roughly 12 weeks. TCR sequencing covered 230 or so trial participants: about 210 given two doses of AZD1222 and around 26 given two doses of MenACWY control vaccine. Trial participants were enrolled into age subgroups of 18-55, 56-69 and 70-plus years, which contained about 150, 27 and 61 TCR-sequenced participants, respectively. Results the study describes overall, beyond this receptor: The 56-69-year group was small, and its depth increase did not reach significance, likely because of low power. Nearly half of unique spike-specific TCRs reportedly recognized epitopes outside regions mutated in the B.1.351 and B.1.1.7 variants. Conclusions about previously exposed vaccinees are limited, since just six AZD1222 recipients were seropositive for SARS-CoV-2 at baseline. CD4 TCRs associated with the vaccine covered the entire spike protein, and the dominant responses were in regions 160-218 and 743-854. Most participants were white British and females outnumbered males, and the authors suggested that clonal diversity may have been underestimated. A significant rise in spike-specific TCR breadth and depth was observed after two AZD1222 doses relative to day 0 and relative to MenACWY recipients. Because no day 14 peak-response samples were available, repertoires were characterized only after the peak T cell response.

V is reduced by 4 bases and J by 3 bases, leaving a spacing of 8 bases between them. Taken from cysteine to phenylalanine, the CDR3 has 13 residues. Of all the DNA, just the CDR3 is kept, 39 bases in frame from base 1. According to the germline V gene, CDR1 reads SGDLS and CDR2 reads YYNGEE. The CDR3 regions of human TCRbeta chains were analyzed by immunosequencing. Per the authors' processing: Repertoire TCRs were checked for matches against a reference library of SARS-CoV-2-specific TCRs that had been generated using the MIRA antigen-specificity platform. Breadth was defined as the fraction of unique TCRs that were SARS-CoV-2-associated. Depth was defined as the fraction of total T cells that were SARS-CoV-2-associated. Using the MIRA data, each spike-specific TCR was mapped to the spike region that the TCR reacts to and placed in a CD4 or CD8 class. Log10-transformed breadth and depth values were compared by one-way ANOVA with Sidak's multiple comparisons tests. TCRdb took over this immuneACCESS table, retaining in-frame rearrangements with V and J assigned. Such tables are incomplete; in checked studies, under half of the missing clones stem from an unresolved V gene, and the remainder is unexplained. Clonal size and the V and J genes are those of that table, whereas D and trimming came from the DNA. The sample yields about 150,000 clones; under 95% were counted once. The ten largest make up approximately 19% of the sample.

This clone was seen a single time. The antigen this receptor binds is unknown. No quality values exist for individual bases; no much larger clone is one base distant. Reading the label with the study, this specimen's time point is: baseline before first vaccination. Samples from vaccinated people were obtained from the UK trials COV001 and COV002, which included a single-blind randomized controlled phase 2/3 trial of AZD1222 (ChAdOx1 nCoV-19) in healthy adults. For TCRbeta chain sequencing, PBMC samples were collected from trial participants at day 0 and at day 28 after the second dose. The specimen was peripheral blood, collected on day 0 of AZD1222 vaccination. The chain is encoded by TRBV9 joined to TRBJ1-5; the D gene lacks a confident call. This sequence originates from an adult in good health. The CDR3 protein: CASSPNNNQPQHF. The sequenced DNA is TGTGCCAGCAGCCCTAATAACAATCAGCCCCAGCATTTT.